The rows below give T cell receptor beta chains drawn from one sample of a study of vaccination and CD4 T cells after COVID-19. These receptors' antigens are unknown. TCRdb re-derived calls from the PCR reads in MiXCR, one entry per CDR3 protein. The sample has about 18,000 distinct CDR3 sequences, approximately 50% seen once. The starting material was CD4+ T cells from blood, cultured in vitro, obtained after SARS-CoV-2 vaccination. These receptors came from a human donor who had recovered from COVID-19. Each CDR3 is given with its conserved first and last residue. D genes are given only for firm matches. Clone size is not always given. Where it is, it says once, few, many or a class for expanded clones.

>NA|TRBJ1-2|TRBV6-5|few
CASSYGRVYGYTF
TGTGCCAGCAGTTACGGGCGGGTCTATGGCTACACCTTC
>TRBD2|TRBJ2-5|TRBV12-3/TRBV12-4|NA
CASSLARTSGQETQYF
TGTGCCAGCAGTTTAGCGAGGACTAGCGGTCAAGAGACCCAGTACTTC
>TRBD1|TRBJ1-1|TRBV19|NA
CASSERGPNTEAFF
TGTGCCAGTAGTGAAAGGGGGCCCAACACTGAAGCTTTTTTT
>TRBD2|TRBJ2-5|TRBV19|NA
CASRTGLAGGQETQYF
TGTGCCAGTAGGACGGGACTAGCGGGGGGCCAAGAGACCCAGTACTTC
>NA|TRBJ1-2|TRBV28|NA
CASSSLDRAVYGYTF
TGTGCCAGCAGTTCCCTAGACAGAGCTGTCTATGGCTACACCTTC
>TRBD2|TRBJ2-7|TRBV20-1|NA
CSARSGRAVYEQYF
TGCAGTGCTAGGTCGGGGAGGGCCGTCTACGAGCAGTACTTC
>NA|TRBJ2-5|TRBV7-3|NA
CASSLNSGSETQYF
TGTGCCAGCAGCTTAAATTCGGGTTCCGAGACCCAGTACTTC
>TRBD1|TRBJ1-5|TRBV6-1|NA
CASSGQGQAHSNQPQHF
TGTGCCAGCTCTGGACAGGGCCAGGCGCATAGCAATCAGCCCCAGCATTTT
>TRBD1|TRBJ2-6|TRBV27|NA
CASSKGDRAMSGANVLTF
TGTGCCAGCAGCAAGGGGGACAGGGCCATGAGTGGGGCCAACGTCCTGACTTTC
>TRBD1|TRBJ1-1|TRBV20-1|few
CSARRGLYTEAFF
TGCAGTGCTAGGAGGGGGCTGTACACTGAAGCTTTCTTT
>NA|TRBJ1-2|TRBV4-1|NA
CASSQDQGPGYTF
TGCGCCAGCAGCCAAGACCAGGGGCCTGGCTACACCTTC
>NA|TRBJ1-5|TRBV7-2|NA
CASSLTGTLNQPQHF
TGTGCCAGCAGCTTAACCGGGACACTGAATCAGCCCCAGCATTTT
>TRBD1|TRBJ1-2|TRBV11-2|NA
CASSLTGPGGYTF
TGTGCCAGCAGCTTGACAGGGCCCGGTGGCTACACCTTC
>TRBD2|TRBJ2-3|TRBV6-1|NA
CASSESSSGSTDTQYF
TGTGCCAGCAGTGAAAGTTCTAGCGGAAGCACAGATACGCAGTATTTT
>NA|TRBJ1-2|TRBV20-1|few
CSASYGTPISPRYYGYTF
TGCAGTGCTAGTTACGGGACCCCAATCAGCCCCCGATACTATGGCTACACCTTC
>TRBD1|TRBJ1-5|TRBV12-5|NA
CASAMGVGQGNQPQHF
TGTGCTAGTGCCATGGGGGTCGGACAGGGCAATCAGCCCCAGCATTTT
>NA|TRBJ2-5|TRBV7-2|few
CASSPGRSIGKTQYF
TGTGCCAGCAGCCCTGGACGGAGTATTGGGAAGACCCAGTACTTC
>TRBD2|TRBJ2-5|TRBV6-1|NA
CAIESSGEETQYF
TGTGCCATCGAATCTAGCGGGGAAGAGACCCAGTACTTC
>NA|TRBJ1-2|TRBV27|NA
CASSFEGGKRGYTF
TGTGCCAGCAGTTTTGAGGGGGGGAAGCGAGGCTACACCTTC
>NA|TRBJ2-7|TRBV20-1|NA
CSAGILYEQYF
TGCAGTGCCGGGATCCTCTACGAGCAGTACTTC
>NA|TRBJ2-5|TRBV11-2|few
CASSLILETQYF
TGTGCCAGCAGCTTAATCCTAGAGACCCAGTACTTC
>NA|TRBJ2-7|TRBV2|NA
CARRVNYEQYF
TGTGCCAGAAGAGTCAACTACGAGCAGTACTTC
>NA|TRBJ1-1|TRBV19|NA
CASSRQADTEAFF
TGTGCCAGTAGTAGACAAGCGGACACTGAAGCTTTCTTT
>TRBD2|TRBJ2-5|TRBV20-1|NA
CSARPISGSEETQYF
TGCAGTGCCCGCCCCATTAGCGGGAGTGAAGAGACCCAGTACTTC
>NA|TRBJ1-1|TRBV2|few
CASSAGGRTEAFF
TGTGCCAGCAGTGCGGGGGGGAGAACTGAAGCTTTCTTT
>TRBD1|TRBJ1-2|TRBV10-3|once
CATRQGASYGYTF
TGTGCCACCCGACAGGGGGCTAGCTATGGCTACACCTTC
>TRBD2|TRBJ2-7|TRBV28|few
CASSFSIAGGLPYEQYF
TGTGCCAGCAGTTTCTCAATAGCGGGGGGGCTCCCGTACGAGCAGTACTTC
>NA|TRBJ1-3|TRBV10-3|few
CAITPFAVGSGNTIYF
TGTGCCATCACCCCCTTTGCGGTAGGCTCTGGAAACACCATATATTTT
>TRBD1|TRBJ1-3|TRBV6-1|few
CASSIAGGGNTIYF
TGTGCCAGCAGCATCGCAGGGGGCGGAAACACCATATATTTT
>TRBD1|TRBJ1-2|TRBV30|NA
CAWSVRTGGARGYTF
TGTGCCTGGAGTGTACGGACAGGGGGCGCGAGGGGCTACACCTTC
>NA|TRBJ1-1|TRBV12-5|NA
CASGSIPAGNTEAFF
TGTGCTAGTGGTTCGATCCCGGCGGGGAACACTGAAGCTTTCTTT
>NA|TRBJ2-7|TRBV7-8|NA
CASSLAGSSYEQYF
TGTGCCAGCAGCTTAGCGGGGAGCTCCTACGAGCAGTACTTC
>NA|TRBJ1-5|TRBV4-3|NA
CASSQRAGGVGNQPQHF
TGCGCCAGCAGCCAACGCGCAGGAGGGGTAGGCAATCAGCCCCAGCATTTT
>TRBD1|TRBJ1-1|TRBV25-1|NA
CASSDRGLTEAFF
TGTGCCAGCAGTGACAGGGGGTTAACTGAAGCTTTCTTT
>TRBD1|TRBJ1-1|TRBV6-1|few
CASSRRQGLGNTEAFF
TGTGCCAGCAGCCGCCGACAGGGTCTCGGGAACACTGAAGCTTTCTTT
>TRBD1|TRBJ1-5|TRBV7-2|few
CASSLGQGSNQPQHF
TGTGCCAGCAGCTTAGGACAGGGTAGCAATCAGCCCCAGCATTTT
>NA|TRBJ2-5|TRBV6-1|NA
CASSPARLQETQYF
TGTGCCAGCAGCCCGGCTAGACTCCAAGAGACCCAGTACTTC
>NA|TRBJ2-1|TRBV24-1|NA
CATSDLGGNNEQFF
TGTGCCACCAGTGATTTGGGCGGGAACAATGAGCAGTTCTTC
>NA|TRBJ1-1|TRBV30|NA
CAWKGGFENTEAFF
TGTGCCTGGAAAGGCGGGTTTGAGAACACTGAAGCTTTCTTT
>TRBD2|TRBJ2-3|TRBV5-4|NA
CASSFKAGGSSTDTQYF
TGTGCCAGCAGCTTTAAAGCGGGAGGGAGTAGCACAGATACGCAGTATTTT
>NA|TRBJ1-1|TRBV5-6|NA
CASSWIAVNTEAFF
TGTGCCAGCAGTTGGATCGCGGTGAACACTGAAGCTTTCTTT
>NA|TRBJ1-1|TRBV2|NA
CASTRGGEAFF
TGTGCCAGCACCCGGGGGGGTGAAGCTTTCTTT
>TRBD1|TRBJ1-2|TRBV7-8|NA
CASSSRDSNYGYTF
TGTGCTAGCAGCTCAAGGGACAGCAACTATGGCTACACCTTC
>TRBD1|TRBJ1-6|TRBV20-1|NA
CSARTLRQGVNSPLHF
TGCAGTGCTAGAACGCTTCGGCAGGGGGTTAATTCACCCCTCCACTTT
>NA|TRBJ2-6|TRBV2|few
CASSGAGNPSGANVLTF
TGTGCCAGCAGTGGGGCAGGCAACCCCTCTGGGGCCAACGTCCTGACTTTC
>TRBD2|TRBJ2-5|TRBV20-1|once
CSARTSGSETQYF
TGCAGTGCTAGGACTAGCGGGAGTGAGACCCAGTACTTC
>NA|TRBJ1-1|TRBV7-3|few
CASSLNAPGAGTEAFF
TGTGCCAGCAGCTTAAATGCGCCGGGGGCCGGCACTGAAGCTTTCTTT
>NA|TRBJ2-5|TRBV11-2|NA
CASSRLGGRAEETQYF
TGTGCCAGCAGCCGCCTTGGGGGTCGGGCGGAAGAGACCCAGTACTTC
>NA|TRBJ2-2|TRBV7-2|NA
CASSFGRVAGELFF
TGTGCCAGCAGCTTTGGGCGGGTAGCCGGGGAGCTGTTTTTT
>TRBD1|TRBJ1-2|TRBV2|NA
CARGPAGGYGYTF
TGTGCCAGAGGTCCGGCAGGGGGATATGGCTACACCTTC
>NA|TRBJ2-2|TRBV6-2/TRBV6-3|NA
CASSRGTPNTGELFF
TGTGCCAGCAGTCGCGGGACTCCAAACACCGGGGAGCTGTTTTTT
>TRBD1|TRBJ2-5|TRBV12-3/TRBV12-4|NA
CASSLTGGVQETQYF
TGTGCCAGCAGTCTCACAGGGGGCGTCCAAGAGACCCAGTACTTC
>NA|TRBJ1-6|TRBV19|few
CASGTMATTYNSPLHF
TGTGCCAGCGGTACTATGGCAACCACCTATAATTCACCCCTCCACTTT
>TRBD1|TRBJ1-1|TRBV11-1|once
CASSSDRVGDTEAFF
TGTGCCAGCAGCTCCGACAGGGTAGGAGACACTGAAGCTTTCTTT
>NA|TRBJ1-5|TRBV7-2|NA
CASSLGDGSNQPQHF
TGTGCCAGCAGCTTAGGGGACGGAAGCAATCAGCCCCAGCATTTT
>NA|TRBJ1-2|TRBV20-1|once
CSARGGYYGYTF
TGCAGTGCTAGAGGGGGGTACTATGGCTACACCTTC
>NA|TRBJ2-3|TRBV20-1|NA
CSATGQSDTQYF
TGCAGTGCTACCGGACAGTCAGATACGCAGTATTTT
>TRBD1|TRBJ2-5|TRBV20-1|NA
CSASGGQGLGETQYF
TGCAGTGCCTCAGGGGGACAGGGGCTAGGAGAGACCCAGTACTTC
>NA|TRBJ1-2|TRBV30|NA
CAWKQGQYGYTF
TGTGCCTGGAAACAGGGCCAGTATGGCTACACCTTC
>NA|TRBJ2-1|TRBV27|NA
CASSLSLTAQQFF
TGTGCCAGCAGTTTATCCCTGACAGCTCAGCAGTTCTTC